A selection of T cell receptor beta chains follows, all from one sample in a study of blood T cell repertoires in COVID-19. Generated by immunoSEQ multiplex PCR, the TCRdb table keeps only in-frame clones and is missing some. The sample has over 150,000 clones, about 86% seen once. Sample: peripheral blood. These receptors were taken from a woman aged 55-70 years with acute or convalescent COVID-19. The CDR3 runs from the conserved cysteine through the conserved F or W. A D gene is named only where the DNA matches it firmly. The listing skips clone size in some rows; elsewhere it reads once, few, many or a size class.

abundance	d_gene	v_gene	j_gene	CDR3nt	CDR3aa
.	.	TRBV5-1	TRBJ2-2	TGCGCCAGCAGCTTGGACAGATTAACGAACACCGGGGAGCTGTTTTTT	CASSLDRLTNTGELFF
.	.	TRBV2	TRBJ1-1	TGTGCCAGCCCCCAGGCGATTGAAGCTTTCTTT	CASPQAIEAFF
.	.	TRBV24-1	TRBJ2-7	TGTGCCACCATAAAGCAAGACGAGCAGTACTTC	CATIKQDEQYF
.	TRBD2	TRBV7-9	TRBJ2-7	TGTGCCAGCAGCGCCACCCGGGCGGGGGGCTTCGAGCAGTACTTC	CASSATRAGGFEQYF
once	TRBD1	TRBV5-1	TRBJ2-3	TGCGCCAGCAGCTTGGGCAGACAGGGGGCGCCGACAGATACGCAGTATTTT	CASSLGRQGAPTDTQYF
.	.	TRBV7-3	TRBJ2-3	TGTGCCAGCAGCTCGTACGGGGCAGATACGCAGTATTTT	CASSSYGADTQYF
few	TRBD1	TRBV30	TRBJ1-2	TGTGCCTGGAGTGTACAGGGGATTGGTAACTATGGCTACACCTTC	CAWSVQGIGNYGYTF
.	.	TRBV5-1	TRBJ1-2	TGCGCCAGCAGCTTGGCCCCAGGGACTAACTATGGCTACACCTTC	CASSLAPGTNYGYTF
.	.	TRBV4-1	TRBJ1-1	TGCGCCAGCAGCCAACAACGGGATAACACTGAAGCTTTCTTT	CASSQQRDNTEAFF
.	TRBD1	TRBV28	TRBJ1-1	TGTGCCAGCAGTTTCCAGGGACAGGGAGAAGCTGAAGCTTTCTTT	CASSFQGQGEAEAFF
once	.	TRBV5-1	TRBJ2-5	TGCGCCAGCAGCCTACAGGGAAATCAAGAGACCCAGTACTTC	CASSLQGNQETQYF
.	TRBD2	TRBV7-9	TRBJ2-1	TGTGCCAGCTCTCGGGGGGTTTACAATGAGCAGTTCTTC	CASSRGVYNEQFF
.	TRBD2	TRBV5-6	TRBJ2-5	TGTGCCAGCAGCCCTCTAGCGGGGGTCGGAGAGACCCAGTACTTC	CASSPLAGVGETQYF
few	TRBD2	TRBV10-3	TRBJ2-1	TGTGCCACGAGCGGGGGGGGTCATGAGCAGTTCTTC	CATSGGGHEQFF
.	.	TRBV6-5	TRBJ1-2	TGTGCCAGCAGTTACTCGTTAATAGTCTCTAACTATGGCTACACCTTC	CASSYSLIVSNYGYTF
.	TRBD1	TRBV5-1	TRBJ2-2	TGCGCCAGCAGCCCCGCCCGACAGGGACACGGGGACACCGGGGAGCTGTTTTTT	CASSPARQGHGDTGELFF
.	TRBD2	TRBV2	TRBJ2-1	TGTGCCAGCACGAATAGCGGGGACAATGAGCAGTTCTTC	CASTNSGDNEQFF
.	TRBD2	TRBV9	TRBJ2-1	TGTGCCAGCAGCGCGCCGAGACTAGCGGGGGTCAAATACAATGAGCAGTTCTTC	CASSAPRLAGVKYNEQFF
.	.	TRBV5-8	TRBJ1-6	TGTGCTACCAGGAATCGGAGGGGAGACTATTCACCCCTCCACTTT	CATRNRRGDYSPLHF
.	.	TRBV4-1	TRBJ2-3	TGCGCCAGCAGCCAAAGGAGAGGGGATACGCAGTATTTT	CASSQRRGDTQYF
few	.	TRBV6-5	TRBJ2-7	TGTGCCAGTTGCCGGACAGCGACCTACGAGCAGTACTTC	CASCRTATYEQYF
.	TRBD1	TRBV7-9	TRBJ1-1	TGTGCCAGCAGGCGACCCCCGACAGGGATGCGAATCACTGAAGCTTTCTTT	CASRRPPTGMRITEAFF
.	TRBD2	TRBV5-1	TRBJ2-5	TGCGCCCGCAGCTGGGGGGCCCGGGGGGGGGAGACCCAGTACTTC	CARSWGARGGETQYF
.	TRBD1	TRBV28	TRBJ1-1	TGTGCCAGCAGTCAACCGGGACAGAAAGCTTTCTTT	CASSQPGQKAFF
.	.	TRBV18	TRBJ2-1	TGTGCCAGCTCACCCCGCCGGGAGCTCTACAATGAGCAGTTCTTC	CASSPRRELYNEQFF
.	TRBD1	TRBV19	TRBJ2-7	TGTGCCAGTAGCCTTAGTCCCGGGACAGGGCCAGGTTACGAGCAGTACTTC	CASSLSPGTGPGYEQYF
.	.	TRBV4-1	TRBJ2-1	TGCGCCAGCAGCCAAGTGCAGACGGGGTCCTACAATGAGCAGTTCTTC	CASSQVQTGSYNEQFF
.	TRBD1	TRBV7-8	TRBJ2-7	TGTGCCAGCAGCCCTCTACTCGGACAGGGGGTCTACGAGCAGTACTTC	CASSPLLGQGVYEQYF
.	TRBD1	TRBV15	TRBJ2-5	TGTGCCACCAGCAGGAACTCCGGGACAGTCCAAGAGACCCAGTACTTC	CATSRNSGTVQETQYF